This TCR beta chain was recovered during a study of cytomegalovirus exposure and HLA in healthy donors. The study, taken as a whole, reports: The study recorded 150 to 200 TCR beta chains that were cytomegalovirus-associated. The CMV antigen specificity of a few CMV-associated chains was confirmed through in vitro analysis.

The PCR contained 60 Vbeta and 13 Jbeta primers. Repertoires were generated with immunoSEQ multiplex PCR, while TCRdb's copy carries only in-frame clones and drops some. Of about 86,000 clones listed, approximately 81% were seen once; the top ten hold around 6.5%. About this clone: Its specificity is not known.

Trimming removed 4 bases from V and 5 bases from J; junction bases left unmatched: 3. The V gene's germline CDR1 is SGHNT and CDR2 YYREEE (reference sequence). This CDR3 has 13 residues. The V call is TRBV5-4, the J call TRBJ2-4; 7 nucleotides align to TRBD1. The sample comprised PBMCs. This clonotype was obtained from a woman aged 45-65 years in good health and CMV-seropositive. The CDR3 loop is CASSPGQENIQYF. As DNA, the CDR3 is TGTGCCAGCAGCCCCGGACAGGAAAACATTCAGTACTTC. Combining the CDR3 with reference TRBV5-4 and TRBJ2-4 gives the whole variable domain ETGVTQSPTHLIKTRGQQVTLRCSSQSGHNTVSWYQQALGQGPQFIFQYYREEENGRGNFPPRFSGLQFPNYSSELNVNALELDDSALYLCASSPGQENIQYFGAGTRLSVL.